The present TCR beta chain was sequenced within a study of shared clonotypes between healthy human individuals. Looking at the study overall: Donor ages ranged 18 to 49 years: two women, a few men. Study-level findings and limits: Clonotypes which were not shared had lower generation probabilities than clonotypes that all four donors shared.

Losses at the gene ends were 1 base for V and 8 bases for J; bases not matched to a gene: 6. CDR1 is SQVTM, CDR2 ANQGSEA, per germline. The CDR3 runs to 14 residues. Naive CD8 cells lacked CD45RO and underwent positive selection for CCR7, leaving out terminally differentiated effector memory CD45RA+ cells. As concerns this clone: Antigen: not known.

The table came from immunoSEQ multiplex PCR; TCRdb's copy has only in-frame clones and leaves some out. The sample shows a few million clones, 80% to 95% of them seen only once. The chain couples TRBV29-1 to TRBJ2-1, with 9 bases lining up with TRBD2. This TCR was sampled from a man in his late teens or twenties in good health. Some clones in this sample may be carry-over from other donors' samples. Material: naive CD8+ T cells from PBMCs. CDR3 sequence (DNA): TGCAGCGTTGAAGGGCTAGCGGGGAAATATGAGCAGTTCTTC. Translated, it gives CSVEGLAGKYEQFF.